This entry lists 28 T cell receptor beta chains sequenced from one sample in a study of blood T cells in healthy people across ages. Through a sample-barcoded 5' primer and a J-beta primer mix, a second PCR was run for 7 to 11 cycles. TCRdb recomputed calls from the 5' RACE reads with MiXCR, one row per CDR3 protein. The table includes roughly 900,000 distinct CDR3 sequences, roughly 50% detected once. Sequenced sample: blood. These receptors all stem from a man under 40 in good health.

CDR3 in DNA: TGTGCCAGCAGGGGGACTAGGGGATCTTACGAGCAGTACTTC. Translation: CASRGTRGSYEQYF. J is TRBJ2-7 and V is TRBV5-6, with 8 bases lining up with TRBD2. The CDR3 totals 14 residues. Germline CDR1 SGHDT, CDR2 YYEEEE. V shed 5 bases and J 4 bases; nucleotides not matched to a gene: 8.

This clonotype was seen more than once but under ten times. The chain employs TRBV6-2 or TRBV6-3 and TRBJ2-3; no firm D call. V gave up 5 bases and J gave up 3 bases, with 9 bases separating them. There are 13 residues in the CDR3. CDR1 MNHEY and CDR2 SVGEGT come from the germline V gene. In DNA, the CDR3 is TGTGCCAGCAGTGATGAATATACAGATACGCAGTATTTT. It translates to CASSDEYTDTQYF.

This rearrangement joins TRBV7-2 to TRBJ2-1, with 8 nucleotides matching TRBD2. This CDR3 is 15 amino acids long. V gave up 0 bases and J gave up 5 bases; unmatched junction bases: 3. Germline V gene data show CDR1 as SGHTA and CDR2 as FQGNSA. This chain's CDR3 is CASSLAGTRNNEQFF. CDR3 bases: TGTGCCAGCAGCTTAGCGGGGACTAGGAACAATGAGCAGTTCTTC.

A few counts support this clonotype. The chain links TRBV12-3 or TRBV12-4 to TRBJ2-4; D possibly corresponds to TRBD1 (6 bases). Trimming left V 6 bases short and J 2 bases short, with 11 bases between. There are 14 residues in the CDR3. The CDR3 coding sequence is TGTGCCAGCAGGTGGGACACCACCAAAAACATTCAGTACTTC. This translates into CASRWDTTKNIQYF.

V and J are TRBV6-5 and TRBJ2-1; D unclear. This CDR3 has 15 residues. Trimming removed 0 bases from V and 0 bases from J, with 6 bases in between. CDR1 MNHEY and CDR2 SVGAGI come from the germline V gene. The chain's CDR3 is CASSYSWGSYNEQFF. CDR3 bases: TGTGCCAGCAGTTACTCCTGGGGCTCCTACAATGAGCAGTTCTTC.

This sequence joins TRBV29-1 and TRBJ2-1, with TRBD2 matching over 8 bases. The trim removed 3 bases at V and 0 bases at J, leaving 13 bases unmatched. Germline CDR1 reads SQVTM; CDR2 reads ANQGSEA. The length of the CDR3 is 18 residues. CDR3 coding DNA: TGCAGCGTTGATAGTGAGACTAGCGATATCCTCTCCTACAATGAGCAGTTCTTC. It codes for CSVDSETSDILSYNEQFF.

This sequence joins TRBV11-2 and TRBJ2-3, with D unresolved. The V end lost 5 bases, the J end lost 0 bases, and 15 bases lay between the germline ends. Germline lookup yields CDR1 SGHAT and CDR2 FQNNGV. This CDR3 spans 16 amino acids. This CDR3 is CASSPGLSSSTDTQYF. As DNA, the CDR3 is TGTGCCAGCAGCCCCGGCTTGAGCTCTAGCACAGATACGCAGTATTTT.

The rearrangement links TRBV20-1 to TRBJ2-4, with TRBD2 matching over 9 bases. The DNA end is more similar to TRBJ2-7, so the J call may be wrong. CDR3 size: 15 residues. Germline V gives CDR1 DFQATT, CDR2 SNEGSKA (reference sequence). CDR3 DNA sequence: TGCAGTGCCCCCCGGCCTATTGGCGGGGGGGACGAGCAGTACTTC. Its protein is CSAPRPIGGGDEQYF.

This clonotype has more than one count but fewer than ten. This chain uses TRBV5-1 with TRBJ1-2; 10 nucleotides agree with TRBD1. Trimming took 3 bases from V and 4 from J; bases not matched to a gene: 6. This CDR3 contains 15 residues. The V gene's germline CDR1 is SGHRS and CDR2 YFSETQ. CDR3 amino acids: CASSSVTGGPYGYTF. Written as DNA, the CDR3 is TGCGCCAGCAGCTCTGTGACAGGGGGCCCCTATGGCTACACCTTC. The full variable domain, in which reference TRBV5-1 and TRBJ1-2 provide the parts outside the CDR3, is KAGVTQTPRYLIKTRGQQVTLSCSPISGHRSVSWYQQTPGQGLQFLFEYFSETQRNKGNFPGRFSGRQFSNSRSEMNVSTLELGDSALYLCASSSVTGGPYGYTFGSGTRLTVV.

The chain is built from TRBV10-3 and TRBJ2-5; D possibly corresponds to TRBD1 (6 bases). V lost 5 bases, J lost 5 bases, and 12 bases lay in between. This CDR3 has 13 amino acids. The germline gives CDR1 ENHRY, CDR2 SYGVKD. The CDR3 DNA follows: TGTGCCATCAGTCGGGGACATAAGGAGACCCAGTACTTC. Its translation: CAISRGHKETQYF.

This clonotype was counted many times. The rearrangement links TRBV12-3 or TRBV12-4 to TRBJ1-1; tentatively, D is TRBD1 (6 bases). V was pared by 7 bases and J by 3 bases, with 9 bases between. This CDR3 comprises 12 residues. CDR3 residues: CASITGYTEAFF. In DNA form, the CDR3 reads TGTGCCAGCATCACAGGGTACACTGAAGCTTTCTTT.

This clonotype was found once. An end of the junction does not agree with germline; a read error may underlie this. CDR3 coding DNA: TGTGCCGGCAGCCTCTATGACCAGCCCCAGCATTTT. Translated: CAGSLYDQPQHF. This chain joins TRBV7-2 and TRBJ1-5; no clear D. The CDR3 spans 12 residues. Looked up from germline, CDR1 is SGHTA and CDR2 is FQGNSA.

The gene calls are TRBV4-1 and TRBJ1-2, with D possibly matching TRBD1 (6 bases). The V gene's germline CDR1 is MGHRA and CDR2 YSYEKL. V was trimmed by 4 bases and J by 2 bases, leaving 14 bases between them. The CDR3 consists of 15 residues. CDR3: CASSPSLRGNYGYTF. The CDR3 DNA follows: TGCGCCAGCAGCCCCTCTCTGAGGGGGAACTATGGCTACACCTTC.

The genes are TRBV20-1 and TRBJ2-7; 7 nucleotides line up with TRBD1. This CDR3 is 18 amino acids long. Germline assignment: CDR1 DFQATT and CDR2 SNEGSKA (reference sequence). After removal of 1 base from V and 5 bases from J, the junction contained 20 bases not matched to a gene. The CDR3 loop reads CSARAILDRAFDGDEQYF. The CDR3 DNA reads TGCAGTGCTAGAGCAATCTTAGACAGGGCATTCGATGGGGACGAGCAGTACTTC.

This clonotype was observed a handful of times. This chain uses TRBV27 with TRBJ1-2, with a tentative D call TRBD1 (5 bases). The CDR3 sequence is 14 residues long. Germline V gene sequence: CDR1 MNHEY, CDR2 SMNVEV (reference sequence). The V end lost 8 bases, the J end lost 5 bases, and 18 bases lay between the germline ends. The CDR3 reads CASQPSGSIYGYTF. Written as DNA, the CDR3 is TGTGCCAGCCAGCCCTCAGGGTCAATATATGGCTACACCTTC.

This clonotype has more than one count but fewer than ten. V usage is TRBV9 and J usage is TRBJ1-6; TRBD1 might be the D (5 bases). Germline CDR1 SGDLS, CDR2 YYNGEE. V was cut by 3 bases and J by 9 bases, with 16 bases left in between. The CDR3 sequence is 15 residues long. CDR3 DNA: TGTGCCAGCAGCGCCGATAGGGTGGGGACTTCACCCCTCCACTTT. As protein: CASSADRVGTSPLHF.

The table lists this clonotype with a few counts. The V gene is TRBV4-2, the J gene TRBJ2-1; 8 nucleotides line up with TRBD2. V lost 4 bases, J lost 8 bases, and 25 bases stayed unmatched. Germline V gene data show CDR1 as LGHNA and CDR2 as YNFKEQ. The CDR3 loop spans 20 amino acids. The CDR3 bases are TGTGCCAGCAGCCGAGAATTAGGCGGCCTGGGCCTAGCGGGCGACGATGAGCAGTTCTTC. This gives the protein CASSRELGGLGLAGDDEQFF.

This chain links TRBV5-6 with TRBJ2-1; no reliable D call. The CDR3 contains 11 residues. Trimming took off 7 bases at V and 3 bases at J, with 5 bases between the two ends. Germline lookup yields CDR1 SGHDT and CDR2 YYEEEE. CDR3 residues: CASRFYNEQFF. The DNA for the CDR3 is TGTGCCAGCCGATTCTACAATGAGCAGTTCTTC.

This clonotype was seen at least ten times. V gene TRBV27 combines with J gene TRBJ2-1; 10 bases map to TRBD1. This CDR3 spans 14 amino acids. After removal of 7 bases from V and 2 bases from J, the junction contained 2 bases not matched to a gene. Per germline, CDR1 MNHEY and CDR2 SMNVEV (reference sequence). The CDR3 is CASNDRGPYNEQFF. For the CDR3, the DNA is TGTGCCAGCAACGACAGGGGGCCCTACAATGAGCAGTTCTTC.

CDR3 protein: CASSMLSGGGDEQFF. In nucleotides, the CDR3 is TGTGCCAGCAGCATGTTGAGCGGGGGCGGGGATGAGCAGTTCTTC. The chain recombines TRBV7-9 with TRBJ2-1; 8 bases fit TRBD2. This CDR3 is built from 15 residues. J lost 8 bases, V lost 5 bases, and 11 bases had no gene match. Germline V lookup: CDR1 SEHNR, CDR2 FQNEAQ (reference sequence).

The V and J genes are TRBV5-1 and TRBJ2-3, with D perhaps matching TRBD1 or TRBD2 (5 bases each). Germline CDR1 SGHRS, CDR2 YFSETQ. This CDR3 contains 16 residues. V lost 4 bases and J lost 0, with 15 bases in between. In DNA form, the CDR3 reads TGCGCCAGCAGCCAACAACCGGGACCAAGCACAGATACGCAGTATTTT. It codes for CASSQQPGPSTDTQYF.

This clonotype was counted a single time. The rearrangement links TRBV29-1 to TRBJ2-7, with 7 bases identical to TRBD1. The CDR3 length is 14 residues. Germline CDR1 reads SQVTM; CDR2 reads ANQGSEA. V shed 6 bases and J 3 bases; nucleotides not matched to a gene: 11. DNA of the CDR3: TGCAGCGTACAGGGGCTGAAAGGTGGCTACGAGCAGTACTTC. It yields the protein CSVQGLKGGYEQYF.

CDR3 in amino acids: CAWRAGVPEQYF. CDR3 nucleotides: TGTGCCTGGAGGGCGGGGGTTCCCGAGCAGTACTTC. The rearrangement uses TRBV30 and TRBJ2-5; 7 positions match TRBD2. Gene TRBJ2-7 matches the end of the DNA better, so the J call may be wrong. Germline CDR1 and CDR2: GTSNPN and SVGIG (reference sequence). This CDR3 spans 12 amino acids.

The gene calls are TRBV20-1 and TRBJ2-2; tentatively, D is TRBD1 or TRBD2 (6 bases each). There are 14 residues in the CDR3. Trimming removed 5 bases from V and 0 bases from J, with 10 bases in between. Germline-derived CDR1 and CDR2 are DFQATT and SNEGSKA (reference sequence). The CDR3 reads CSAVGGANTGELFF. In nucleotides, the CDR3 is TGCAGTGCTGTCGGGGGCGCGAACACCGGGGAGCTGTTTTTT.

This clonotype was detected a few times. The CDR3 sequence: CASRVTESSYEQYF. Written as DNA, the CDR3 is TGTGCCAGCAGGGTGACAGAGAGCTCCTACGAGCAGTACTTC. The chain couples TRBV12-3 or TRBV12-4 to TRBJ2-7; possible D gene TRBD1, 5 bases. Trimming removed 6 bases at V and 0 bases at J, with 12 bases between. This CDR3 contains 14 residues.

In its sample, this clonotype was seen a few times. The gene calls are TRBV29-1 and TRBJ2-5; possibly TRBD2 for D (7 bases). V lost 7 bases and J lost 1, with 16 bases in between. This CDR3 spans 14 amino acids. Looked up from germline, CDR1 is SQVTM and CDR2 is ANQGSEA. The CDR3 nucleotides are TGCAGCGCCCGGAGGGGGGGCACCCAAGAGACCCAGTACTTC. It specifies CSARRGGTQETQYF. The variable domain in full, with the rest retrieved from reference TRBV29-1 and TRBJ2-5, is SAVISQKPSRDICQRGTSLTIQCQVDSQVTMMFWYRQQPGQSLTLIATANQGSEATYESGFVIDKFPISRPNLTFSTLTVSNMSPEDSSIYLCSARRGGTQETQYFGPGTRLLVL.

The CDR3 protein is CASRAPGAATIKLFF. The CDR3 nucleotides are TGTGCCAGCAGAGCACCGGGGGCTGCCACGATAAAACTGTTTTTT. The rearrangement uses TRBV28 and TRBJ1-4; possible D gene TRBD1, 6 bases. The CDR3 contains 15 residues. Germline V gene data show CDR1 as MDHEN and CDR2 as SYDVKM. Trimming pared 6 bases from V and 10 bases from J, leaving 21 bases between.

This clonotype was recorded once. CDR3 residues: CASGPSFGDTQYF. The DNA for the CDR3 is TGTGCCAGCGGCCCTTCTTTCGGGGATACGCAGTATTTT. The chain is built from TRBV7-2 and TRBJ2-3; D uncertain. V was trimmed by 8 bases and J by 6 bases, leaving 15 bases between them. Germline assignment: CDR1 SGHTA and CDR2 FQGNSA. The CDR3 has 13 residues.